A single sample gave rise to the 12 T cell receptor beta chains below, sequenced in a study of beta chain features in type 1 diabetes. Sequenced material consisted of expressed TCRB transcripts (all of the isolated RNA was reverse transcribed). Using immunoSEQ multiplex PCR, the repertoire was profiled, and TCRdb retains in-frame clones only, with some absent. The profile shows 300,000 or so clones, 8% of them singletons. Sequenced sample: central memory CD4+ T cells from blood. These receptor sequences come from a woman younger than 35 in good health.

This clone was seen more than once but under ten times. The chain is built from TRBV14 and TRBJ1-2, with TRBD1 identical over 8 bases. The CDR3 sequence is 16 residues long. The J segment lost 4 bases and the V segment lost 1 base, leaving 8 bases of the junction unmatched. CDR1 and CDR2 (germline): SGHDN, FVKESK. The DNA of the CDR3 is TGTGCCAGCAGCCAAGTTGACAGGGGATACGGCTATGGCTACACCTTC. Its translation: CASSQVDRGYGYGYTF. Based on the CDR3 plus reference TRBV14 and TRBJ1-2, the full variable domain is EAGVTQFPSHSVIEKGQTVTLRCDPISGHDNLYWYRRVMGKEIKFLLHFVKESKQDESGMPNNRFLAERTGGTYSTLKVQPAELEDSGVYFCASSQVDRGYGYGYTFGSGTRLTVV.

This clone was seen a few times. This chain connects TRBV28 to TRBJ2-1, with 7 nucleotides matching TRBD1. J was trimmed by 4 bases and V by 10 bases; bases with no gene match: 10. Germline CDR1 and CDR2: MDHEN and SYDVKM. The CDR3 runs 14 residues. CDR3: CATLDRESYNEQFF. The CDR3 DNA reads as TGTGCCACCCTAGACAGGGAGTCTTACAATGAGCAGTTCTTC.

This clone was seen at least ten times. The chain combines TRBV21-1 with TRBJ1-5; the table gives TRBD1 as D, unverified against the DNA. TRBV21-1 is noted as a pseudogene. There are 12 residues in the CDR3. CDR3 bases: TGTGCCAGCAGGGCCAGCAATCAGCCCCAGCATTTT. Translated: CASRASNQPQHF.

The chain employs TRBV28 and TRBJ1-2; D unresolved. From germline, CDR1 is MDHEN and CDR2 SYDVKM. With 6 bases removed from V and 4 bases from J, the gap between germline ends came to 21 bases. The CDR3 totals 16 residues. The CDR3 DNA reads as TGTGCCAGCAGGCCTATCGGGTTCTCGGCCTTCTATGGCTACACCTTC. Translating gives CASRPIGFSAFYGYTF.

This clone showed up just a few times. This chain connects TRBV7-2 to TRBJ2-7; 9 nucleotides align to TRBD2. Germline V gene data show CDR1 as SGHTA and CDR2 as FQGNSA. The CDR3 spans 15 residues. The J segment lost 2 bases and the V segment lost 6 bases, leaving 8 bases of the junction unmatched. The CDR3 nucleotides read TGTGCCAGCAGAGATGGAGCGGGAGGACCCTACGAGCAGTACTTC. This sequence encodes CASRDGAGGPYEQYF.

This clone was seen only once. The chain employs TRBV5-1 and TRBJ2-3; TRBD1 matches 12 bases. Looked up from germline, CDR1 is SGHRS and CDR2 is YFSETQ. The V and J ends lost 4 bases and 6 bases, in that order; junction bases with no gene match: 3. The CDR3 consists of 14 residues. The CDR3 loop is CASSGTGGYDTQYF. CDR3 coding DNA: TGCGCCAGCAGCGGGACAGGGGGCTACGATACGCAGTATTTT.

V is TRBV2 and J is TRBJ1-5; D is undetermined. Per germline, CDR1 SNHLY and CDR2 FYNNEI. Deletions cut 7 bases from V and 9 bases from J, with 16 bases between. The CDR3 sequence is 13 residues long. The CDR3 loop is CASKGSLESPQHF. CDR3 in DNA: TGTGCCAGCAAGGGCAGCCTAGAGTCGCCCCAGCATTTT.

The genes are TRBV7-3 and TRBJ2-1; 12 nucleotides agree with TRBD2. Germline trimming cut 2 bases from V and 5 bases from J; bases unmatched to any gene: 7. In germline, CDR1 is SGHTA, CDR2 FQGTGA. The CDR3 is 17 residues long. This chain's CDR3 is CASSLAPASGRDNEQFF. In DNA form, the CDR3 reads TGTGCCAGCAGCTTAGCCCCCGCTAGCGGGAGGGACAATGAGCAGTTCTTC.

CDR3 loop: CASSLTAHREETQYF. DNA of the CDR3: TGTGCCAGCAGCTTAACTGCGCATCGTGAAGAGACCCAGTACTTC. The gene calls are TRBV11-3 and TRBJ2-5, with D unresolved. The CDR3 covers 15 residues. CDR1 and CDR2 from the germline V gene are SGHNT and YENEEA. V was pared by 2 bases and J by 3 bases, with 13 bases between.

The rearrangement joins TRBV6-1 to TRBJ1-2, with D perhaps TRBD1 (5 bases). This CDR3 contains 14 residues. Germline CDR1 reads MNHNS; CDR2 reads SASEGT. The ends were cut back, 6 bases at V and 8 bases at J, with 19 bases in the middle. Here the CDR3 DNA reads TGTGCCAGCAGGAGGGACCCCACCTCGGGAGGCTACACCTTC. Protein sequence: CASRRDPTSGGYTF.

This chain links TRBV7-2 with TRBJ2-3, with TRBD1 as a possible D gene (6 bases). The CDR3 length is 15 residues. Germline assignment: CDR1 SGHTA and CDR2 FQGNSA. Trimming removed 3 bases at V and 4 bases at J, with 14 bases between. Here the CDR3 reads CASSLAQGRSDTQYF. CDR3 nucleotide sequence: TGTGCCAGCAGCTTGGCACAGGGCAGGTCAGATACGCAGTATTTT.

The sample holds a few counts of this clone. The chain is built from TRBV29-1 and TRBJ2-7; a weak D match, TRBD2 (5 bases). Trimming stripped 0 bases from V and 0 bases from J, with 12 bases between. This CDR3 is built from 15 residues. Germline-derived CDR1 and CDR2 are SQVTM and ANQGSEA. The CDR3 bases are TGCAGCGTTGAAGATCAAGGCGGGCCCTCCTACGAGCAGTACTTC. Encoded protein: CSVEDQGGPSYEQYF.